A single sample is the source of the 13 T cell receptor beta chains below, sequenced in a study of blood T cell repertoires in COVID-19. Data came from immunoSEQ multiplex PCR; TCRdb stores just in-frame clones and leaves some out. The table lists approximately 180,000 clones, 70% to 85% of them singletons. Sequenced input: peripheral blood. These receptors all come from a woman of 80 years or more with acute or convalescent COVID-19.

The J gene is TRBJ1-6, the V gene TRBV3-1 (or the pseudogene TRBV3-2); 8 bases fit TRBD1. CDR3 length: 19 residues. Germline V lookup: CDR1 LGHDT, CDR2 YNNKEL (reference sequence). J lost 0 bases, V lost 7 bases, and 14 bases had no gene match. The CDR3 nucleotides are TGTGCCAGCAACCCTTCTGACAGGGGCTACAGCTCCTATAATTCACCCCTCCACTTT. Encoded protein: CASNPSDRGYSSYNSPLHF.

This sequence joins TRBV7-2 and TRBJ1-6; 9 bases fit TRBD1. After removal of 5 bases from V and 7 bases from J, the junction contained 6 bases not matched to a gene. In germline, CDR1 is SGHTA, CDR2 FQGNSA. CDR3 length: 15 amino acids. The CDR3 here is CASSLDRGGNSPLHF. Written as DNA, the CDR3 is TGTGCCAGCAGCCTAGACAGGGGGGGAAATTCACCCCTCCACTTT.

This chain connects TRBV5-1 to TRBJ2-1, with 16 positions matching TRBD2. The CDR3 sequence is 16 residues long. Per germline, CDR1 SGHRS and CDR2 YFSETQ. The junction had 4 bases not matched to a gene; V was cut back by 2 bases and J by 8 bases. The CDR3 is CASSFGTSGRAHEQFF. CDR3 in DNA: TGCGCCAGCAGCTTCGGGACTAGCGGGAGGGCACATGAGCAGTTCTTC.

The chain has TRBV11-2 and TRBJ2-3; possible D gene TRBD2, 5 bases. The CDR3 covers 13 residues. Germline loops: CDR1 SGHAT, CDR2 FQNNGV. Trimming removed 1 base at V and 3 bases at J, with 5 bases between. The CDR3 here is CASSLGGTDTQYF. The CDR3 bases are TGTGCCAGCAGCTTAGGAGGGACAGATACGCAGTATTTT.

This chain links TRBV2 with TRBJ1-1, with no clear D. V lost 2 bases and J 3 bases, leaving 10 bases between the germline ends. Germline V gene sequence: CDR1 SNHLY, CDR2 FYNNEI. The CDR3 consists of 14 residues. This CDR3 reads CASSESVTYTEAFF. DNA of the CDR3: TGTGCCAGCAGTGAAAGCGTCACCTACACTGAAGCTTTCTTT.

The V gene is TRBV5-4, the J gene TRBJ2-1, with D possibly matching TRBD2 (6 bases). The V end lost 6 bases, the J end lost 2 bases, and 18 bases lay between the germline ends. The CDR3 is 16 amino acids. Germline CDR1 reads SGHNT; CDR2 reads YYREEE (reference sequence). In DNA, the CDR3 is TGTGCCAGCACAAGAAAAGGAGGGGCCACCTACAATGAGCAGTTCTTC. As protein: CASTRKGGATYNEQFF.

This sequence joins TRBV20-1 and TRBJ2-3; unclear D gene. The CDR3 length is 17 residues. The V and J ends lost 3 bases and 0 bases respectively, with 19 bases between them. Germline CDR1 is DFQATT and CDR2 is SNEGSKA (reference sequence). The CDR3 spells CSASKVPTPPSTDTQYF. CDR3 DNA: TGCAGTGCTAGTAAAGTACCCACTCCTCCTAGCACAGATACGCAGTATTTT.

Turning to this clone: The same CDR3 can be traced to other DNA sequences in this sample. The rearrangement links TRBV7-2 to TRBJ1-2; 8 bases are shared with TRBD1. The trim removed 2 bases at V and 4 bases at J, leaving 3 bases unmatched. Germline assignment: CDR1 SGHTA and CDR2 FQGNSA. The CDR3 covers 14 residues. This CDR3 is CASSLTGGGYGYTF. Written as DNA, the CDR3 is TGTGCCAGCAGCTTAACAGGGGGTGGCTATGGCTACACCTTC.

The chain links TRBV6-5 to TRBJ2-7; perhaps TRBD2 as D (5 bases). CDR3 length equals 13 residues. The germline V and J ends were trimmed by 5 bases and 3 bases, with 11 bases remaining between them. Germline CDR1 is MNHEY and CDR2 is SVGAGI. CDR3 DNA: TGTGCCAGCAGTCGGACTCCCAACTACGAGCAGTACTTC. Translation: CASSRTPNYEQYF.

The genes are TRBV6-5 and TRBJ2-5, with TRBD1 matching 7 bases. Germline loops: CDR1 MNHEY, CDR2 SVGAGI. There are 15 residues in the CDR3. J gave up 2 bases and V 5 bases, and 8 bases lay outside the gene matches. The CDR3 DNA sequence: TGTGCCAGCAGTCCTGGGGACAGAAGGCAAGAGACCCAGTACTTC. Its translation is CASSPGDRRQETQYF.

The chain is built from TRBV11-3 and TRBJ1-1; 8 nucleotides line up with TRBD1. Germline lookup yields CDR1 SGHNT and CDR2 YENEEA. The CDR3 runs 14 residues. Trimming at V came to 5 bases and at J to 5 bases, leaving 7 bases not matched to a gene. The chain's CDR3 is CASSQSGQGTEAFF. The CDR3 DNA follows: TGTGCCAGCAGCCAGTCCGGACAGGGAACTGAAGCTTTCTTT.

The count of this clone is one. The V and J genes are TRBV5-1 and TRBJ1-2, with D hard to call. The V end lost 0 bases, the J end lost 1 base, and 10 bases lay between the germline ends. The CDR3 sequence is 15 residues long. The germline gives CDR1 SGHRS, CDR2 YFSETQ. The CDR3 DNA sequence: TGCGCCAGCAGCTTGGCCTGGGAGGGTAACTATGGCTACACCTTC. This sequence encodes CASSLAWEGNYGYTF. The variable domain in full, with the rest retrieved from reference TRBV5-1 and TRBJ1-2, is KAGVTQTPRYLIKTRGQQVTLSCSPISGHRSVSWYQQTPGQGLQFLFEYFSETQRNKGNFPGRFSGRQFSNSRSEMNVSTLELGDSALYLCASSLAWEGNYGYTFGSGTRLTVV.

This chain uses TRBV6-1 with TRBJ1-1, with 8 bases that match TRBD1. Germline lookup yields CDR1 MNHNS and CDR2 SASEGT. The V gene end was trimmed by 3 bases and the J gene end by 7 bases; junction bases not matched to a gene: 7. The CDR3 length is 14 residues. The CDR3 DNA reads TGTGCCAGCAGTGACCGGACAGGGTGGGATGAAGCTTTCTTT. This gives the protein CASSDRTGWDEAFF.